This T cell receptor beta chain stems from a study of monozygotic twins with inflammatory bowel disease. Overall study results and limits: Distinguishing T cell subtypes was not possible. Findings did not support one strong IBD-associated signal or clonotype. Lower sharing of clonotypes with other individuals was seen in IBD patients than in healthy twins. This was most marked in patients showing signs of disease activity.

TCRdb re-called the 5' RACE reads and catalogs CDR3 proteins one per entry, DNA excluded. The sample totals around 450,000 distinct CDR3 sequences; its top ten clones hold 2% to 2.5%. As for this clonotype: Its antigen remains unknown.

Source material: blood. The receptor was isolated from a human donor with ulcerative colitis or Crohn's disease, or a healthy co-twin of an affected twin (not recorded which).

CDR3 in amino acids: CAWSGDNEWTEAFF. The rearrangement joins TRBV30 to TRBJ1-1; TCRdb's D call of TRBD1 is untestable without DNA. Per the germline V gene, CDR1 is GTSNPN and CDR2 is SVGIG (reference sequence). The CDR3 has 14 amino acids.